A single sample is the source of the 27 T cell receptor beta chains below, sequenced in a study of control samples from healthy donors and cancer patients. Measured with immunoSEQ multiplex PCR; TCRdb has only the in-frame clones, and not every one. This table has 150,000 to 200,000 clones, about 90% appearing once. Sequenced input: blood. These TCRs come from a man younger than 40 in good health.

The genes are TRBV6-2 or TRBV6-3 and TRBJ1-5, with 8 positions matching TRBD1. Germline V gene sequence: CDR1 MNHEY, CDR2 SVGEGT. With 4 bases clipped from V and 2 bases from J, the junction kept 7 bases outside the gene matches. The CDR3 is 16 residues long. The CDR3 nucleotides are TGTGCCAGCAGTTTCCTACAGGGGGTAGGCAATCAGCCCCAGCATTTT. Translated: CASSFLQGVGNQPQHF.

The rearrangement links TRBV14 to TRBJ1-1; D not resolved. CDR3 length: 16 residues. Germline values: CDR1 SGHDN, CDR2 FVKESK. V lost 0 bases and J 4 bases, leaving 15 bases between the germline ends. As DNA, the CDR3 is TGTGCCAGCAGCCAAGACCTCGGCCCCTTGGGCACTGAAGCTTTCTTT. Its translation is CASSQDLGPLGTEAFF.

The chain couples TRBV5-6 to TRBJ2-3; D not certain. CDR3 length equals 13 residues. Germline V gene sequence: CDR1 SGHDT, CDR2 YYEEEE. Trimming took off 4 bases at V and 5 bases at J, with 11 bases between the two ends. The CDR3: CASSLGNIDTQYF. CDR3 sequence (DNA): TGTGCCAGCAGCCTGGGTAATATAGATACGCAGTATTTT.

The CDR3 is CASSLEGPGYGYTF. DNA of the CDR3: TGTGCCAGCAGCTTAGAAGGGCCCGGCTATGGCTACACCTTC. The chain links TRBV7-9 to TRBJ1-2, with D hard to call. The CDR3 runs to 14 residues. The ends were cut back, 1 base at V and 4 bases at J, with 10 bases in the middle. Germline CDR1 reads SEHNR; CDR2 reads FQNEAQ (reference sequence).

This clone has more than one count but fewer than ten. This sequence joins TRBV11-2 and TRBJ2-2; no definite D call. Germline V CDR1 and CDR2: SGHAT, FQNNGV. The CDR3 is 14 amino acids. The V end was cut by 1 base, the J end by 6 bases, with 9 bases between. CDR3: CASSLADQAGELFF. The CDR3 DNA sequence: TGTGCCAGCAGCTTAGCAGATCAGGCCGGGGAGCTGTTTTTT.

This rearrangement joins TRBV3-1 (or the pseudogene TRBV3-2) to TRBJ1-4; 7 nucleotides match TRBD1. Trimming cost V 2 bases and J 8 bases; bases outside gene matches: 5. The germline V gene has CDR1 LGHDT and CDR2 YNNKEL (reference sequence). The length of the CDR3 is 14 residues. This CDR3 is CASSQSDREEKLFF. As DNA, the CDR3 is TGTGCCAGCAGCCAAAGCGACAGGGAGGAAAAACTGTTTTTT.

The count of this clone is one. V gene TRBV6-6 combines with J gene TRBJ2-5; D possibly corresponds to TRBD1 (6 bases). This CDR3 contains 13 residues. The germline V and J ends were trimmed by 6 bases and 1 base, with 9 bases remaining between them. Germline-derived CDR1 and CDR2 are MNHNY and SVGAGI (reference sequence). In DNA, the CDR3 is TGTGCCAGCAGACCGGACAGCCAAGAGACCCAGTACTTC. Translation gives CASRPDSQETQYF.

The chain is built from TRBV7-9 and TRBJ2-3; TRBD2 matches 14 bases. The length of the CDR3 is 17 residues. V was pared by 5 bases and J by 2 bases, with 6 bases of the junction left unmatched. Germline lookup yields CDR1 SEHNR and CDR2 FQNEAQ (reference sequence). Written as DNA, the CDR3 is TGTGCCAGCAGCCGACCGGGACTAGCGGGGGACACAGATACGCAGTATTTT. It encodes CASSRPGLAGDTDTQYF.

The chain has TRBV9 and TRBJ2-3; the match to TRBD2 covers 13 bases. The ends lost 4 bases at V and 6 bases at J; junction bases unmatched: 8. The CDR3 length is 16 residues. Per germline, CDR1 SGDLS and CDR2 YYNGEE. The CDR3 DNA reads as TGTGCCAGCAGCCCGGGACTAGCGGGAAACGGCGATACGCAGTATTTT. As protein: CASSPGLAGNGDTQYF.

V is TRBV11-3 and J is TRBJ1-3; unclear D gene. V was pared by 5 bases and J by 1 base, with 12 bases between. Germline V gene data show CDR1 as SGHNT and CDR2 as YENEEA. The CDR3 sequence is 15 residues long. CDR3 amino acids: CASSPKRSSGNTIYF. In DNA, the CDR3 is TGTGCCAGCAGCCCGAAGAGGTCGTCTGGAAACACCATATATTTT. The whole variable domain, remainder taken from reference TRBV11-3 and TRBJ1-3, is EAGVVQSPRYKIIEKKQPVAFWCNPISGHNTLYWYLQNLGQGPELLIRYENEEAVDDSQLPKDRFSAERLKGVDSTLKIQPAELGDSAVYLCASSPKRSSGNTIYFGEGSWLTVV.

This rearrangement joins TRBV12-3 or TRBV12-4 to TRBJ1-2; D remains ambiguous. V gave up 3 bases and J gave up 4 bases, with 6 bases separating them. The length of the CDR3 is 12 residues. CDR3 DNA sequence: TGTGCCAGCAGTTTGGACTCCTATGGCTACACCTTC. Translated: CASSLDSYGYTF.

The CDR3, as DNA: TGTGCCAGCAGTGAAGCGGAGAGGACAACCACAGATACGCAGTATTTT. Its translation is CASSEAERTTTDTQYF. This chain uses TRBV6-1 with TRBJ2-3, with D perhaps TRBD1 (5 bases). In germline, CDR1 is MNHNS, CDR2 SASEGT. This CDR3 region has 16 residues. V shed 0 bases and J shed 2 bases, with 12 bases lying between them.

CDR3: CSARTGGRTGELFF. DNA for the CDR3: TGCAGCGCTCGGACAGGGGGCAGGACCGGGGAGCTGTTTTTT. V usage is TRBV29-1 and J usage is TRBJ2-2; 11 nucleotides agree with TRBD1. This CDR3 region has 14 residues. The germline CDR1 and CDR2 sequences are SQVTM and ANQGSEA. V was pared by 7 bases and J by 5 bases, with 6 bases of the junction left unmatched.

This chain joins TRBV10-3 and TRBJ2-5; no definite D call. Trimming left V 0 bases short and J 1 base short, with 6 bases between. Germline loops: CDR1 ENHRY, CDR2 SYGVKD. The length of the CDR3 is 14 residues. The CDR3, as DNA: TGTGCCATCAGTGAGTCGAACTTCCAAGAGACCCAGTACTTC. The encoded protein is CAISESNFQETQYF.

The table lists this clone with a count of one. The chain has TRBV5-5 and TRBJ1-4; TRBD1 aligns across 7 bases. Losses at the gene ends were 5 bases for V and 5 bases for J; bases not matched to a gene: 9. Looked up from germline, CDR1 is SGHKS and CDR2 is YYEKEE (reference sequence). The CDR3 is made up of 15 amino acids. The CDR3 DNA sequence: TGTGCCAGCAGAAATTCCGGGACAGCAAATGAAAAACTGTTTTTT. Translation gives CASRNSGTANEKLFF.

The chain joins TRBV28 to TRBJ2-1, with D possibly TRBD1 on 5 matching bases. CDR3 length equals 15 residues. V was trimmed by 5 bases and J by 5 bases, leaving 16 bases between them. In germline, CDR1 is MDHEN, CDR2 SYDVKM. In nucleotides, the CDR3 is TGTGCCAGCAGTCAGATAGGGGCCCGAAACAATGAGCAGTTCTTC. Amino acid sequence: CASSQIGARNNEQFF.

This clone was observed a single time. V usage is TRBV9 and J usage is TRBJ1-2; 8 bases map to TRBD1. Germline lookup yields CDR1 SGDLS and CDR2 YYNGEE. J was trimmed by 6 bases and V by 3 bases; bases with no gene match: 1. This CDR3 spans 12 amino acids. The CDR3 here is CASSGQGNGYTF. CDR3 nucleotides: TGTGCCAGCAGCGGACAGGGGAATGGCTACACCTTC.

CDR3 sequence reads: CASSTQGAREKLFF. The CDR3 DNA reads as TGTGCCAGCAGTACGCAGGGGGCGAGAGAAAAACTGTTTTTT. The chain carries TRBV25-1 and TRBJ1-4, with 8 bases identical to TRBD1. Germline V gene lookup returns CDR1 MGHDK and CDR2 SYGVNS. Trimming at V came to 5 bases and at J to 8 bases, leaving 7 bases not matched to a gene. This CDR3 has 14 amino acids.

The rearrangement joins TRBV7-3 to TRBJ2-2; D is unresolved. Germline-derived CDR1 and CDR2 are SGHTA and FQGTGA. Trimming left V 4 bases short and J 3 bases short, with 3 bases between. CDR3 length: 12 amino acids. The DNA for the CDR3 is TGTGCCAGCAGCTCCGACACCGGGGAGCTGTTTTTT. Residues: CASSSDTGELFF.

The chain is built from TRBV4-2 and TRBJ2-1; 12 bases line up with TRBD1. V shed 0 bases, J shed 5 bases, and the junction held 2 bases outside the gene matches. In germline, CDR1 is LGHNA, CDR2 YNFKEQ. The CDR3 spans 16 residues. CDR3 protein: CASSQDRDRGHNEQFF. CDR3 DNA sequence: TGTGCCAGCAGCCAAGATAGGGACAGGGGGCACAATGAGCAGTTCTTC.

The chain is built from TRBV28 and TRBJ2-7; TRBD1 or TRBD2 may be the D gene (6 bases each). The CDR3 spans 14 residues. V gave up 4 bases and J gave up 5 bases, with 15 bases separating them. Germline V lookup: CDR1 MDHEN, CDR2 SYDVKM. In DNA, the CDR3 is TGTGCCAGCAGTTCCGAGGGGGGTTTCGACGAGCAGTACTTC. This encodes CASSSEGGFDEQYF.

V gene TRBV2 combines with J gene TRBJ1-1; TRBD1 might be the D (5 bases). Trimming pared 8 bases from V and 11 bases from J, leaving 15 bases between. The CDR3 is made up of 11 amino acids. The germline V gene has CDR1 SNHLY and CDR2 FYNNEI. This CDR3 reads CASSGRSRAFF. The CDR3 coding sequence is TGTGCCAGCTCAGGGAGGAGTCGGGCTTTCTTT.

The V call is TRBV11-2, the J call TRBJ2-5, with 9 positions matching TRBD2. In germline, CDR1 is SGHAT, CDR2 FQNNGV. This CDR3 region has 16 residues. The J segment lost 5 bases and the V segment lost 8 bases, leaving 15 bases of the junction unmatched. The CDR3 region has the DNA TGTGCCAGCTTAGGCGGGAGGGCCAGAGGTGTCGAGACCCAGTACTTC. It codes for CASLGGRARGVETQYF.

The chain carries TRBV14 and TRBJ2-7; 8 bases match TRBD1. With V trimmed by 1 base and J by 4 bases, 6 bases remained unmatched. The CDR3 loop spans 15 amino acids. CDR1 and CDR2 from the germline V gene are SGHDN and FVKESK. The CDR3 DNA reads as TGTGCCAGCAGCCAAGTAACAGGGGGAAGATACGAGCAGTACTTC. Protein: CASSQVTGGRYEQYF. Filled out from reference TRBV14 and TRBJ2-7, the complete variable domain reads EAGVTQFPSHSVIEKGQTVTLRCDPISGHDNLYWYRRVMGKEIKFLLHFVKESKQDESGMPNNRFLAERTGGTYSTLKVQPAELEDSGVYFCASSQVTGGRYEQYFGPGTRLTVT.

This clone was seen a few times. The rearrangement joins TRBV18 to TRBJ2-7, with 7 bases fitting TRBD1. J lost 2 bases, V lost 2 bases, and 15 bases had no gene match. Germline CDR1 is KGHSH and CDR2 is LQKENI. The CDR3 has 18 amino acids. The CDR3 here is CASSPGPRGSTRAYEQYF. In nucleotides, the CDR3 is TGTGCCAGCTCACCAGGTCCCAGGGGGAGCACCAGGGCCTACGAGCAGTACTTC.

This clone was seen a few times. The chain has TRBV12-3 or TRBV12-4 and TRBJ1-1; no firm D call. This CDR3 region has 12 residues. V was pared by 2 bases and J by 5 bases, with 6 bases between. The CDR3 reads CASSLFVTEAFF. CDR3 bases: TGTGCCAGCAGTTTATTTGTGACTGAAGCTTTCTTT.

The genes are TRBV7-3 and TRBJ2-2; D is uncertain. Per the germline V gene, CDR1 is SGHTA and CDR2 is FQGTGA. The CDR3 extends over 16 amino acids. Deletions cut 5 bases from V and 4 bases from J, with 17 bases between. CDR3 in amino acids: CASSPLGNAGTGELFF. CDR3 bases: TGTGCCAGCAGCCCCCTGGGTAACGCAGGCACCGGGGAGCTGTTTTTT.